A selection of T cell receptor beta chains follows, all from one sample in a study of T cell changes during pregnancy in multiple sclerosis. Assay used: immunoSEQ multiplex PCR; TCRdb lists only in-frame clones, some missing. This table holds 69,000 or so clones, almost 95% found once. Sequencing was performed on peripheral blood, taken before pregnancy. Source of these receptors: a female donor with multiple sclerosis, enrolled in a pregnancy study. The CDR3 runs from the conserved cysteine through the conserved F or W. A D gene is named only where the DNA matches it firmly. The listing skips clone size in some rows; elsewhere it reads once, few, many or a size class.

CASSQVSSGTYNEQFF | . | TRBJ2-1 | TRBV4-2 | TRBD2
CASSYPGAGYTF | . | TRBJ1-2 | TRBV6-5 | .
CASSLTLAEDTQYF | . | TRBJ2-3 | TRBV7-9 | .
CASSGGPTSWSNQPQHF | once | TRBJ1-5 | TRBV18 | .
CASSVGPGLGNTIYF | once | TRBJ1-3 | TRBV9 | .
CASTLGPLNTEAFF | . | TRBJ1-1 | TRBV6-1 | .
CASSPDSGRARLSGELFF | . | TRBJ2-2 | TRBV5-4 | TRBD2
CASSSGLAVYNEQFF | . | TRBJ2-1 | TRBV7-9 | TRBD2
CASSSVGTDTYEQYF | . | TRBJ2-7 | TRBV7-2 | TRBD1
CASSTRGTGKRELFF | . | TRBJ2-2 | TRBV19 | TRBD1
CASSFGTRETQYF | . | TRBJ2-5 | TRBV7-3 | .